Following are 25 T cell receptor beta chains from one sample sequenced in a study of blood T cell repertoires in COVID-19. The table came from immunoSEQ multiplex PCR; TCRdb's copy has only in-frame clones and leaves some out. This sample yields under 250,000 clones, of which around three quarters are seen a single time; about 5.5% belongs to the top ten. Sequencing was done on a sample of peripheral blood. The receptor set was obtained from a woman in her 70s with acute or convalescent COVID-19.

Of note for this clone: Other nucleotide sequences in the sample specify the same CDR3. The V and J genes are TRBV18 and TRBJ2-2; 7 positions match TRBD1. Germline CDR1 KGHSH, CDR2 LQKENI. The CDR3 runs 15 residues. V was clipped by 3 bases and J by 0 bases; unmatched bases: 1. The CDR3 bases are TGTGCCAGCTCACCCGGGACAGCGAACACCGGGGAGCTGTTTTTT. Translated, it gives CASSPGTANTGELFF.

The gene calls are TRBV3-1 (or the pseudogene TRBV3-2) and TRBJ1-2; D is perhaps TRBD1 (6 bases). Germline-derived CDR1 and CDR2 are LGHDT and YNNKEL (reference sequence). There are 11 residues in the CDR3. The V end lost 5 bases, the J end lost 10 bases, and 11 bases lay between the germline ends. CDR3 in amino acids: CASSSGQTYTF. CDR3 sequence (DNA): TGTGCCAGCAGCTCAGGACAGACCTACACCTTC.

This clone was detected only once. For the CDR3, the DNA is TGTGCCACCAGCAGCGAAGCTAGCGGGAGGTTCCACGAGCAGTACTTC. Translating gives CATSSEASGRFHEQYF. This chain uses TRBV15 with TRBJ2-7, with 11 positions matching TRBD2. CDR3 length: 16 residues. Trimming removed 3 bases from V and 5 bases from J; junction bases left unmatched: 9. CDR1 and CDR2 (germline): LNHNV, YYDKDF (reference sequence).

The chain links TRBV28 to TRBJ1-5, with unresolved D. Trimming stripped 5 bases from V and 3 bases from J, with 14 bases between. Germline V CDR1 and CDR2: MDHEN, SYDVKM. The length of the CDR3 is 15 residues. The CDR3 region has the DNA TGTGCCAGCAGTCCTGAGGGTACAATCAATCAGCCCCAGCATTTT. This sequence encodes CASSPEGTINQPQHF.

This clone has a handful of counts. This rearrangement joins TRBV30 to TRBJ2-2; perhaps TRBD2 as D (6 bases). This CDR3 is built from 13 residues. Germline CDR1 reads GTSNPN; CDR2 reads SVGIG (reference sequence). V was cut by 6 bases and J by 3 bases, with 11 bases left in between. The CDR3 loop reads CACIAVYTGELFF. As DNA, the CDR3 is TGTGCCTGTATAGCGGTTTACACCGGGGAGCTGTTTTTT.

This chain links TRBV7-2 with TRBJ2-1; perhaps TRBD2 as D (5 bases). The V end lost 1 base, the J end lost 0 bases, and 16 bases lay between the germline ends. From germline, CDR1 is SGHTA and CDR2 FQGNSA. The CDR3 consists of 18 residues. Written as DNA, the CDR3 is TGTGCCAGCAGCTTAGAGCTAGCCTCCTACAGCTCCTACAATGAGCAGTTCTTC. The encoded protein is CASSLELASYSSYNEQFF.

This clone has just a few counts. The chain uses TRBV28 and TRBJ2-1, with TRBD2 as a possible D gene (8 bases). The germline gives CDR1 MDHEN, CDR2 SYDVKM. This CDR3 spans 12 amino acids. Trimming removed 6 bases from V and 15 bases from J, with 18 bases in between. CDR3 sequence (DNA): TGTGCCAGCAGAGCAGGGGGACTAGGGGCGTTCTTC. Its protein is CASRAGGLGAFF. The whole variable domain, filled in from reference TRBV28 and TRBJ2-1, reads DVKVTQSSRYLVKRTGEKVFLECVQDMDHENMFWYRQDPGLGLRLIYFSYDVKMKEKGDIPEGYSVSREKKERFSLILESASTNQTSMYLCASRAGGLGAFFGPGTRLTVL.

The chain uses TRBV10-3 and TRBJ1-5; D is uncertain. Germline values: CDR1 ENHRY, CDR2 SYGVKD. The V and J ends lost 0 bases and 9 bases respectively, with 12 bases between them. CDR3 size: 14 residues. The CDR3 here is CAISESAGKGPQHF. The DNA for the CDR3 is TGTGCCATCAGTGAGTCGGCGGGAAAGGGGCCCCAGCATTTT.

This clone was detected once. This CDR3 reads CASSMLAATYNEQFF. The CDR3 DNA reads TGTGCCAGTAGTATGCTAGCGGCCACCTACAATGAGCAGTTCTTC. The chain joins TRBV19 to TRBJ2-1; 7 nucleotides match TRBD2. J gave up 2 bases and V 3 bases, and 4 bases lay outside the gene matches. Germline V gene sequence: CDR1 LNHDA, CDR2 SQIVND (reference sequence). The CDR3 covers 15 residues.

The chain has TRBV5-8 and TRBJ2-5; 7 nucleotides line up with TRBD1. V lost 6 bases to trimming and J lost 5 bases; unmatched junction nucleotides: 7. Germline lookup yields CDR1 SGHTS and CDR2 YDEGEE. The CDR3 is made up of 13 amino acids. The chain's CDR3 is CASTTDRTETQYF. In nucleotides, the CDR3 is TGTGCCAGCACTACGGACAGGACCGAGACCCAGTACTTC.

This clone was detected ten times or more. The V call is TRBV3-1 (or the pseudogene TRBV3-2), the J call TRBJ2-5; no reliable D call. Trimming removed 4 bases from V and 11 bases from J, with 14 bases in between. Per the germline V gene, CDR1 is LGHDT and CDR2 is YNNKEL (reference sequence). There are 12 residues in the CDR3. CDR3 in amino acids: CASSLGRVTQYF. The CDR3 coding sequence is TGTGCCAGCAGCCTCGGTAGAGTGACTCAGTACTTC.

The table lists this clone with a few counts. The rearrangement joins TRBV28 to TRBJ2-3; 9 bases fit TRBD1. The CDR3 loop spans 14 amino acids. Germline V CDR1 and CDR2: MDHEN, SYDVKM. The V and J ends lost 10 bases and 1 base, in that order; junction bases with no gene match: 6. CDR3 sequence (DNA): TGTGCCACCTCCGGGACAGGGCGCACAGATACGCAGTATTTT. Translation: CATSGTGRTDTQYF.

The chain links TRBV7-3 to TRBJ2-6; 9 bases are a match to TRBD1. After removal of 5 bases from V and 4 bases from J, the junction contained 6 bases not matched to a gene. Germline CDR1 is SGHTA and CDR2 is FQGTGA. This CDR3 comprises 16 residues. CDR3 nucleotide sequence: TGTGCCAGCAGCGAACGGACAGGGGCGGGGGCCAACGTCCTGACTTTC. Protein: CASSERTGAGANVLTF.

A few counts support this clone. V gene TRBV15 combines with J gene TRBJ2-2; weak D call: TRBD1 (6 bases). V lost 3 bases and J lost 4, with 15 bases in between. This CDR3 is 16 amino acids long. CDR1 and CDR2 from the germline V gene are LNHNV and YYDKDF (reference sequence). This CDR3 reads CATSSPERGGTGELFF. DNA of the CDR3: TGTGCCACCAGCAGTCCGGAGAGAGGGGGCACCGGGGAGCTGTTTTTT.

The chain is built from TRBV2 and TRBJ2-5; TRBD2 is a possible D gene (5 bases). Germline V gene sequence: CDR1 SNHLY, CDR2 FYNNEI. CDR3 size: 15 residues. V was trimmed by 1 base and J by 1 base, leaving 10 bases between them. CDR3 DNA: TGTGCCAGCAGTGAAGTGGGAGTCCCCCAAGAGACCCAGTACTTC. Residues: CASSEVGVPQETQYF.

The rearrangement uses TRBV27 and TRBJ2-7, with 10 bases lining up with TRBD2. CDR1 is MNHEY, CDR2 SMNVEV, per germline (reference sequence). Trimming cost V 5 bases and J 2 bases; bases outside gene matches: 6. The CDR3 covers 15 residues. The CDR3 sequence: CASSPGTSATYEQYF. As DNA, the CDR3 is TGTGCCAGCAGTCCCGGGACTAGCGCTACCTACGAGCAGTACTTC.

V usage is TRBV10-3 and J usage is TRBJ1-1; D might be TRBD1 (6 bases). The V and J ends lost 11 bases and 1 base respectively, with 14 bases between them. CDR1 is ENHRY, CDR2 SYGVKD, per germline. This CDR3 comprises 13 residues. Here the CDR3 reads CAASTGANTEAFF. CDR3 bases: TGTGCCGCTTCGACAGGAGCGAACACTGAAGCTTTCTTT.

The chain couples TRBV5-1 to TRBJ2-3, with TRBD2 matching over 8 bases. Germline CDR1 SGHRS, CDR2 YFSETQ. Unmatched junction bases numbered 8, after V lost 0 bases and J lost 2 bases. The CDR3 totals 17 residues. Here the CDR3 reads CASSLAGAGGPTDTQYF. In nucleotides, the CDR3 is TGCGCCAGCAGCTTGGCCGGGGCGGGAGGCCCCACAGATACGCAGTATTTT.

V is TRBV28 and J is TRBJ1-1, with D unresolved. V was pared by 10 bases and J by 3 bases, with 21 bases between. The CDR3 has 15 residues. Germline-derived CDR1 and CDR2 are MDHEN and SYDVKM. CDR3 sequence (DNA): TGTGCCACCAATTACAATTTAATTCGGGACACTGAAGCTTTCTTT. It specifies CATNYNLIRDTEAFF.

The rearrangement joins TRBV29-1 to TRBJ1-1, with a possible D match to TRBD1 (6 bases). The germline CDR1 and CDR2 sequences are SQVTM and ANQGSEA. V lost 7 bases, J lost 1 base, and 16 bases lay in between. This CDR3 has 14 amino acids. The CDR3 nucleotides are TGCAGCGCCGAGGGGACACCAAGGAACACTGAAGCTTTCTTT. Its translation is CSAEGTPRNTEAFF.

This chain connects TRBV30 to TRBJ2-1, with a possible D match to TRBD2 (6 bases). Trimming removed 0 bases from V and 9 bases from J, with 6 bases in between. This CDR3 is 11 amino acids long. CDR1 and CDR2 (germline): GTSNPN, SVGIG (reference sequence). The chain's CDR3 is CAWSVGGEQFF. The DNA of the CDR3 is TGTGCCTGGAGTGTGGGGGGTGAGCAGTTCTTC.

The chain carries TRBV18 and TRBJ2-5; TRBD2 agrees at 15 bases. Trimming took 4 bases from V and 0 from J; bases not matched to a gene: 6. This CDR3 is 18 amino acids long. Germline V gene lookup returns CDR1 KGHSH and CDR2 LQKENI. CDR3 sequence (DNA): TGTGCCAGCTCACTGGGACTAGCGGGAGGCCGAAACCAAGAGACCCAGTACTTC. Amino acid sequence: CASSLGLAGGRNQETQYF.

CDR3 in amino acids: CSVRTGTVGTEAFF. CDR3 in DNA: TGCAGCGTGAGAACCGGGACTGTAGGCACTGAAGCTTTCTTT. This rearrangement joins TRBV29-1 to TRBJ1-1; D possibly corresponds to TRBD1 (5 bases). Trimming removed 6 bases at V and 4 bases at J, with 18 bases between. This CDR3 is built from 14 residues. Germline CDR1 reads SQVTM; CDR2 reads ANQGSEA.

V gene TRBV24-1 combines with J gene TRBJ2-2; TRBD1 matches 9 bases. CDR3 size: 16 residues. Germline V gives CDR1 KGHDR, CDR2 SFDVKD. After removal of 4 bases from V and 1 base from J, the junction contained 3 bases not matched to a gene. CDR3 nucleotide sequence: TGTGCCACCAGTGACCCGGACAGGGGGAACACCGGGGAGCTGTTTTTT. Translated, it gives CATSDPDRGNTGELFF.

The chain employs TRBV20-1 and TRBJ2-1; 7 nucleotides line up with TRBD1. This CDR3 has 11 residues. CDR1 DFQATT and CDR2 SNEGSKA come from the germline V gene (reference sequence). The V segment lost 3 bases and the J segment 12 bases; nucleotides outside the gene matches: 5. In nucleotides, the CDR3 is TGCAGTGCTAGCGACAGGGATAGGCAGTTCTTC. This gives the protein CSASDRDRQFF.